Listed below are T cell receptor beta chains from one sample, sequenced in a study of shared clonotypes between healthy human individuals. Clones were read by immunoSEQ multiplex PCR, and TCRdb kept only the in-frame ones, dropping some. The data hold 2 million to 2.5 million clones, with about 94% observed a single time. The sequenced sample was naive CD4+ T cells sorted from blood. Receptor source: a man aged 18 to 29 in good health. CDR3s leave out the opening cysteine and the closing phenylalanine or tryptophan.

V gene | CDR3 protein
TRBV4-1 | ASRETAQETQY
TRBV10-1 | ASSRGDTEAF
TRBV28 | ASSMRGMNTEAF
TRBV28 | ASSLRGAGELF
TRBV5-1 | ASSLAQDTGELF
TRBV7-3 | ASSRSGGEEPLH
TRBV6-6 | ASSHLGTWGTGELF
TRBV19 | ASSKVAGDRKETQY
TRBV27 | ASSLFWGSNQPQH
TRBV7-9 | ASSLVGREQY
TRBV10-3 | AISGAGQGSLGYT
TRBV5-1 | ASSLPMPAGEAF
TRBV11-3 | ASSLVGGRAF
TRBV18 | ASSPPPGEKLF
TRBV2 | ASSVDGNYGYT
TRBV21-1 | ASRCGTRWGSTEAF
TRBV6-1 | ASSEVGGGGYT
TRBV30 | AWSLTLAPTGEQY
TRBV30 | AGGTRGTYEQY
TRBV5-1 | ASSTSGTGDETQY
TRBV27 | ASSLGGPYEQY
TRBV6-5 | ASSSGYNSPLH
TRBV5-6 | ASSFRHPNSPLH
TRBV6-5 | ASRKGQLNTEAF
TRBV18 | ASSPSGPGNEKLF